These 21 T cell receptor beta chains were sequenced from one sample in a study of CD8 T cells in ankylosing spondylitis. TCRdb passed the 5' RACE reads through MiXCR, listing each CDR3 protein once. This table holds 300,000 to 400,000 distinct CDR3 sequences, roughly 14% found once. Sample: blood, either unsorted or a sorted T cell fraction (not recorded which). Every receptor here comes from a male donor with ankylosing spondylitis or in good health (not recorded which).

This clonotype has a count of ten or more. The rearrangement links TRBV6-1 to TRBJ2-3, with D perhaps TRBD2 (6 bases). The CDR3 consists of 14 residues. Germline values: CDR1 MNHNS, CDR2 SASEGT. The V gene lost 6 bases and the J gene lost 5 bases, with 15 bases spanning the gap. This CDR3 reads CASSLSWGGDTQYF. The CDR3 nucleotides read TGTGCCAGCAGCCTAAGTTGGGGAGGAGATACGCAGTATTTT.

The chain links TRBV6-1 to TRBJ1-2; no definite D call. CDR1 is MNHNS, CDR2 SASEGT, per germline. The V gene lost 1 base and the J gene lost 5 bases, with 14 bases spanning the gap. The CDR3 has 15 residues. The CDR3 nucleotides are TGTGCCAGCAGTGAAGGCGGGAAGGGAGGATATGGCTACACCTTC. This encodes CASSEGGKGGYGYTF.

J is TRBJ2-5 and V is TRBV7-8, with D possibly being TRBD2 (6 bases). Germline loops: CDR1 SGHVS, CDR2 FQNEAQ. This CDR3 region has 17 residues. Trimming removed 1 base from V and 2 bases from J, with 17 bases in between. CDR3 nucleotide sequence: TGTGCCAGCAGCTTAGTGAGACTAGTGGGCCCTCAAGAGACCCAGTACTTC. Translated: CASSLVRLVGPQETQYF.

This sequence joins TRBV11-2 and TRBJ2-1, with 7 bases fitting TRBD1. V gave up 1 base and J gave up 14 bases; unmatched junction bases: 14. CDR3 length equals 15 residues. Germline V lookup: CDR1 SGHAT, CDR2 FQNNGV. The CDR3 loop reads CASSLVGTVPSHEFF. CDR3 sequence (DNA): TGTGCCAGCAGCTTAGTGGGGACAGTGCCGTCACATGAGTTCTTC. The full variable domain, its missing parts supplied by reference TRBV11-2 and TRBJ2-1, is EAGVAQSPRYKIIEKRQSVAFWCNPISGHATLYWYQQILGQGPKLLIQFQNNGVVDDSQLPKDRFSAERLKGVDSTLKIQPAKLEDSAVYLCASSLVGTVPSHEFFGPGTRLTVL.

The rearrangement joins TRBV30 to TRBJ2-7; D remains unclear. This CDR3 is 12 amino acids long. V was clipped by 2 bases and J by 4 bases, with 9 bases between them. Germline loops: CDR1 GTSNPN, CDR2 SVGIG (reference sequence). The CDR3 loop is CAWSRTTYEQYF. The CDR3 DNA follows: TGTGCCTGGAGTCGAACAACTTACGAGCAGTACTTC.

The chain links TRBV29-1 to TRBJ2-1, with TRBD1 matching over 7 bases. Germline trimming cut 7 bases from V and 9 bases from J; bases unmatched to any gene: 15. The germline V gene encodes CDR1 SQVTM and CDR2 ANQGSEA. CDR3 size: 14 residues. This CDR3 reads CSGARDSSQIEQFF. For the CDR3, the DNA is TGCAGCGGGGCCCGGGACAGCTCCCAGATTGAGCAGTTCTTC.

The sample holds many counts of this clonotype. The rearrangement joins TRBV29-1 to TRBJ2-1, with 8 positions matching TRBD2. CDR1 SQVTM and CDR2 ANQGSEA come from the germline V gene. The CDR3 is 16 residues long. J was trimmed by 6 bases and V by 6 bases; bases with no gene match: 16. The DNA for the CDR3 is TGCAGCGTCCTTTCCCCCCAGCGGGAGAGGATCAATGAGCAGTTCTTC. Amino acid sequence: CSVLSPQRERINEQFF.

This clonotype was seen only a few times. The chain carries TRBV25-1 and TRBJ2-3; tentative D call: TRBD2 (5 bases). The germline V gene has CDR1 MGHDK and CDR2 SYGVNS. The germline V and J ends were trimmed by 5 bases and 1 base, with 13 bases remaining between them. This CDR3 spans 15 amino acids. CDR3 sequence (DNA): TGTGCCAGCAGTCTTCCGGGGAGTGGCACAGATACGCAGTATTTT. Translated: CASSLPGSGTDTQYF.

The rearrangement joins TRBV11-2 to TRBJ2-5; 14 nucleotides match TRBD2. V lost 1 base, J lost 5 bases, and 12 bases stayed unmatched. The CDR3 sequence is 19 residues long. From germline, CDR1 is SGHAT and CDR2 FQNNGV. The chain's CDR3 is CASSLGRGLAGDWKETQYF. The CDR3 DNA reads as TGTGCCAGCAGCTTAGGGAGGGGACTAGCGGGAGACTGGAAGGAGACCCAGTACTTC.

This clonotype was counted a few times. CDR3 coding DNA: TGTGCCAGCAGGCTGACGGGACAGGGAAACTCACCCCTCCACTTT. As protein: CASRLTGQGNSPLHF. The chain links TRBV7-9 to TRBJ1-6; 9 positions agree with TRBD1. V shed 6 bases and J 10 bases; nucleotides not matched to a gene: 10. This CDR3 comprises 15 residues. Germline V gene data show CDR1 as SEHNR and CDR2 as FQNEAQ (reference sequence). Based on the CDR3 plus reference TRBV7-9 and TRBJ1-6, the full variable domain is DTGVSQNPRHKITKRGQNVTFRCDPISEHNRLYWYRQTLGQGPEFLTYFQNEAQLEKSRLLSDRFSAERPKGSFSTLEIQRTEQGDSAMYLCASRLTGQGNSPLHFGNGTRLTVT.

V is TRBV5-1 and J is TRBJ2-1, with TRBD2 identical over 9 bases. The CDR3 is made up of 14 amino acids. V shed 6 bases and J 6 bases; nucleotides not matched to a gene: 7. In germline, CDR1 is SGHRS, CDR2 YFSETQ. The CDR3 DNA reads as TGCGCCAGCAATGTTGCGGGAGGGCCCAATGAGCAGTTCTTC. It encodes CASNVAGGPNEQFF.

This clonotype showed up just a few times. The chain joins TRBV2 to TRBJ2-1; the D gene is possibly TRBD2 (6 bases). CDR3 size: 15 residues. The germline gives CDR1 SNHLY, CDR2 FYNNEI. V lost 7 bases and J 0 bases, leaving 13 bases between the germline ends. For the CDR3, the DNA is TGTGCCAGCAAGGGACTCTGGAGCTCCTACAATGAGCAGTTCTTC. This sequence encodes CASKGLWSSYNEQFF. The variable domain in full, completed from reference TRBV2 and TRBJ2-1, reads EPEVTQTPSHQVTQMGQEVILRCVPISNHLYFYWYRQILGQKVEFLVSFYNNEISEKSEIFDDQFSVERPDGSNFTLKIRSTKLEDSAMYFCASKGLWSSYNEQFFGPGTRLTVL.

This clonotype was seen a few times. This chain links TRBV10-3 with TRBJ2-7; D may be TRBD1 (6 bases). Germline loops: CDR1 ENHRY, CDR2 SYGVKD. The length of the CDR3 is 14 residues. Trimming removed 7 bases at V and 2 bases at J, with 15 bases between. CDR3 in DNA: TGTGCCATCACCGACCCGGACAGCACCTACGAGCAGTACTTC. Its protein product is CAITDPDSTYEQYF.

This clonotype was counted between two and nine times. V usage is TRBV12-3 or TRBV12-4 and J usage is TRBJ2-7; 10 nucleotides agree with TRBD1. The CDR3 consists of 15 residues. V shed 5 bases and J 11 bases; nucleotides not matched to a gene: 15. The CDR3 loop is CASSLTGTGDEREYF. The CDR3 coding sequence is TGTGCCAGCAGTCTCACCGGGACAGGGGACGAGAGGGAGTACTTC.

The genes are TRBV12-3 or TRBV12-4 and TRBJ2-3; 8 nucleotides match TRBD1. V gave up 6 bases and J gave up 3 bases; unmatched junction bases: 14. The CDR3 sequence is 17 residues long. CDR3 DNA: TGTGCCAGCAGCAGACAGGGGCCCACTGCGGTGACAGATACGCAGTATTTT. Translated: CASSRQGPTAVTDTQYF.

This clonotype was counted a few times. The chain links TRBV9 to TRBJ2-5; D possibly corresponds to TRBD2 (6 bases). The CDR3 sequence is 14 residues long. The V gene lost 3 bases and the J gene lost 7 bases, with 16 bases spanning the gap. Germline CDR1 and CDR2: SGDLS and YYNGEE. The CDR3 protein is CASSGRELGGTQYF. In nucleotides, the CDR3 is TGTGCCAGCAGCGGACGGGAGCTTGGGGGGACCCAGTACTTC.

This clonotype was observed a few times. V gene TRBV25-1 combines with J gene TRBJ2-7; 9 nucleotides line up with TRBD2. V was pared by 8 bases and J by 1 base, with 6 bases of the junction left unmatched. Germline CDR1 is MGHDK and CDR2 is SYGVNS. The CDR3 length is 14 residues. The CDR3 sequence: CASAETSGSYEQYF. The CDR3 DNA reads TGTGCCAGCGCCGAGACTAGCGGTTCCTACGAGCAGTACTTC.

This clonotype was recorded many times. The DNA for the CDR3 is TGCGCCAGCAGCTTTACAGCGGGGCCCTCGATTCAGTACTTC. Its protein product is CASSFTAGPSIQYF. The V and J genes are TRBV5-1 and TRBJ2-4; 7 bases line up with TRBD2. Germline V gene lookup returns CDR1 SGHRS and CDR2 YFSETQ. The CDR3 is made up of 14 amino acids. V shed 2 bases, J shed 10 bases, and the junction held 9 bases outside the gene matches. Full variable domain (remainder filled in from reference TRBV5-1 and TRBJ2-4): KAGVTQTPRYLIKTRGQQVTLSCSPISGHRSVSWYQQTPGQGLQFLFEYFSETQRNKGNFPGRFSGRQFSNSRSEMNVSTLELGDSALYLCASSFTAGPSIQYFGAGTRLSVL.

This clonotype has a count of ten or more. The V and J genes are TRBV6-1 and TRBJ2-7, with D possibly TRBD1 on 6 matching bases. V was shortened by 4 bases and J by 3 bases, with 22 bases between the two germline ends. CDR1 and CDR2 from the germline V gene are MNHNS and SASEGT. CDR3 size: 17 residues. The CDR3 bases are TGTGCCAGCAGTGCTACAGGGCTGTCTTCCGTGGGCTACGAGCAGTACTTC. This codes for CASSATGLSSVGYEQYF.

The chain uses TRBV12-3 or TRBV12-4 and TRBJ1-3; 10 bases are shared with TRBD1. The J segment lost 0 bases and the V segment lost 5 bases, leaving 16 bases of the junction unmatched. The CDR3 sequence is 20 residues long. In DNA, the CDR3 is TGTGCCAGCAGTGATACCCTGACAGGGGGCATCTTCTCCTCTGGAAACACCATATATTTT. Protein: CASSDTLTGGIFSSGNTIYF.

This clonotype was seen repeatedly, ten times or more. The chain links TRBV20-1 to TRBJ2-1; 10 positions agree with TRBD2. The germline V gene has CDR1 DFQATT and CDR2 SNEGSKA (reference sequence). The CDR3 contains 13 residues. V lost 2 bases, J lost 5 bases, and 0 bases stayed unmatched. The CDR3: CSARLAGDNEQFF. DNA for the CDR3: TGCAGTGCTAGACTAGCGGGAGACAATGAGCAGTTCTTC.